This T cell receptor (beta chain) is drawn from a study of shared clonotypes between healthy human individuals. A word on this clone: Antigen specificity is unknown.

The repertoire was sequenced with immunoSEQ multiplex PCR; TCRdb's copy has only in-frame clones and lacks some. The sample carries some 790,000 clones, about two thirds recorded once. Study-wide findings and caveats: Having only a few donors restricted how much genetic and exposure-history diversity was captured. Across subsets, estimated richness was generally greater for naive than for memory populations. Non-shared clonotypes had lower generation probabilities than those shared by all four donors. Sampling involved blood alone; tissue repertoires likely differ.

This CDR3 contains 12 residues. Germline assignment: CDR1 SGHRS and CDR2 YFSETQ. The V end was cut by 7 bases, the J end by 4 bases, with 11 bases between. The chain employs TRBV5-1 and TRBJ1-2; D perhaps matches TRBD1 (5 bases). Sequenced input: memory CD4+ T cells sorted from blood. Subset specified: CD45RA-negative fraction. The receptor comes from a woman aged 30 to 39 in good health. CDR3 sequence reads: CASSTDTYGYTF. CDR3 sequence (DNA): TGCGCCAGCTCGACAGATACCTATGGCTACACCTTC.